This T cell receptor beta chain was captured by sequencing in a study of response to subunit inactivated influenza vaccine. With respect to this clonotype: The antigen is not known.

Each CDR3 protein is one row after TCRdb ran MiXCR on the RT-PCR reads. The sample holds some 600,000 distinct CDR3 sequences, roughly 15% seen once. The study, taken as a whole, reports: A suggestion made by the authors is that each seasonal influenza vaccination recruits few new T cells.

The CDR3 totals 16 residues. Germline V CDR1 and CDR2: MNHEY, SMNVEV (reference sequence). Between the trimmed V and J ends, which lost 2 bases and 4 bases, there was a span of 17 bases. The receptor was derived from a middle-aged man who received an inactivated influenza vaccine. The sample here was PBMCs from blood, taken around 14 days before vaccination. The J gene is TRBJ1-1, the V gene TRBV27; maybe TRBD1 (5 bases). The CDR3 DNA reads TGTGCCAGCAGTTTAGGGGGGTGGGGCCTCGGCACTGAAGCTTTCTTT. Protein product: CASSLGGWGLGTEAFF.